One and the same sample provided the 28 T cell receptor beta chains below, sequenced in a study of cytomegalovirus exposure and HLA in healthy donors. PCR primers comprised 60 Vbeta and 13 Jbeta primers. The data were produced by immunoSEQ multiplex PCR, yet TCRdb's version contains in-frame clones alone and is incomplete. The sample has more than 85,000 clones, over 8% seen once. The sequenced sample consisted of PBMCs. Every receptor here comes from a man aged 50-60 years in good health and CMV-seropositive.

This clone has just a few counts. The V call is TRBV30, the J call TRBJ2-1; tentatively, D is TRBD1 (5 bases). V was trimmed by 3 bases and J by 4 bases, leaving 10 bases between them. CDR3 length: 13 residues. The germline CDR1 and CDR2 sequences are GTSNPN and SVGIG (reference sequence). As DNA, the CDR3 is TGTGCCTGGAGCCCAAGGGGATACAATGAGCAGTTCTTC. The encoded protein is CAWSPRGYNEQFF.

In its sample, this clone was seen a few times. The chain carries TRBV9 and TRBJ2-3; 8 nucleotides match TRBD2. This CDR3 is built from 18 residues. J lost 2 bases, V lost 0 bases, and 11 bases had no gene match. Germline V CDR1 and CDR2: SGDLS, YYNGEE. The CDR3 coding sequence is TGTGCCAGCAGCGTAGCGGGGTCGGGAGGGCCCCCCACAGATACGCAGTATTTT. Translated: CASSVAGSGGPPTDTQYF.

The gene calls are TRBV7-2 and TRBJ2-7; 7 bases line up with TRBD2. This CDR3 has 14 residues. V trimming: 3 bases; J trimming: 9 bases; junction bases outside the gene matches: 11. CDR1 is SGHTA, CDR2 FQGNSA, per germline. The CDR3 loop is CASSLRGGFEGQYF. The CDR3 nucleotides read TGTGCCAGCAGCTTGCGGGGAGGGTTCGAAGGGCAGTACTTC. Filled out from reference TRBV7-2 and TRBJ2-7, the complete variable domain reads GAGVSQSPSNKVTEKGKDVELRCDPISGHTALYWYRQSLGQGLEFLIYFQGNSAPDKSGLPSDRFSAERTGGSVSTLTIQRTQQEDSAVYLCASSLRGGFEGQYFGPGTRLTVT.

The chain carries TRBV7-2 and TRBJ2-5; 10 bases agree with TRBD2. Germline V gene lookup returns CDR1 SGHTA and CDR2 FQGNSA. The CDR3 consists of 16 residues. J lost 5 bases, V lost 0 bases, and 6 bases had no gene match. The CDR3 sequence is CASSLAASGSRETQYF. The CDR3 region has the DNA TGTGCCAGCAGCTTAGCCGCTAGCGGGAGTAGGGAGACCCAGTACTTC. Combining the CDR3 with reference TRBV7-2 and TRBJ2-5 gives the whole variable domain GAGVSQSPSNKVTEKGKDVELRCDPISGHTALYWYRQSLGQGLEFLIYFQGNSAPDKSGLPSDRFSAERTGGSVSTLTIQRTQQEDSAVYLCASSLAASGSRETQYFGPGTRLLVL.

On this clone itself: Germline and junction disagree at one end, which may indicate a read error. V and J are TRBV7-7 and TRBJ2-5; tentatively, D is TRBD1 (6 bases). The CDR3 is 16 amino acids. The germline V gene encodes CDR1 SSHAT and CDR2 FNYEAQ (reference sequence). CDR3 DNA sequence: TGTGCTAGCAGCCGATTCCAGGACAGTATAGAGGCGACCCAGTACTTC. Translating it yields CASSRFQDSIEATQYF.

This clone occurred a few times. The chain has TRBV5-1 and TRBJ2-5; 8 bases align to TRBD1. Germline assignment: CDR1 SGHRS and CDR2 YFSETQ. Trimming took 4 bases from V and 5 from J; bases not matched to a gene: 16. This CDR3 is built from 17 residues. Here the CDR3 reads CASSHTSRGRVPETQYF. The CDR3 DNA reads TGCGCCAGCAGCCATACGTCCAGGGGGCGCGTTCCGGAGACCCAGTACTTC. The variable domain in full, with the rest retrieved from reference TRBV5-1 and TRBJ2-5, is KAGVTQTPRYLIKTRGQQVTLSCSPISGHRSVSWYQQTPGQGLQFLFEYFSETQRNKGNFPGRFSGRQFSNSRSEMNVSTLELGDSALYLCASSHTSRGRVPETQYFGPGTRLLVL.

This clone was counted only a few times. The chain recombines TRBV27 with TRBJ2-1; TRBD2 matches at 9 bases. CDR1 and CDR2 (germline): MNHEY, SMNVEV (reference sequence). The V gene end was trimmed by 5 bases and the J gene end by 5 bases; junction bases not matched to a gene: 10. This CDR3 comprises 16 residues. The CDR3 loop is CASSIGTSRRNNEQFF. The CDR3 nucleotides are TGTGCCAGCAGTATCGGGACTAGCAGACGAAACAATGAGCAGTTCTTC.

This clone turned up a few times. This chain links TRBV15 with TRBJ2-7; possible D gene TRBD1, 6 bases. The V end lost 0 bases, the J end lost 3 bases, and 12 bases lay between the germline ends. Germline CDR1 LNHNV, CDR2 YYDKDF (reference sequence). The CDR3 extends over 15 amino acids. CDR3 region: CATSRDTGFLYEQYF. Written as DNA, the CDR3 is TGTGCCACCAGCAGAGATACAGGGTTCCTCTACGAGCAGTACTTC.

CDR3 protein: CASIPTGTIDAQYF. The CDR3 DNA is TGTGCCAGCATCCCTACAGGGACTATTGATGCGCAGTATTTT. The chain couples TRBV7-2 to TRBJ2-3; D perhaps matches TRBD2 (7 bases). CDR1 and CDR2 from the germline V gene are SGHTA and FQGNSA. V lost 7 bases to trimming and J lost 10 bases, with 21 bases between them. This CDR3 region has 14 residues.

The rearrangement links TRBV28 to TRBJ2-1, with a possible D match to TRBD1 (6 bases). V was pared by 4 bases and J by 0 bases, with 13 bases between. Germline V gene lookup returns CDR1 MDHEN and CDR2 SYDVKM. This CDR3 comprises 16 residues. The CDR3 here is CASSSYTGSSYNEQFF. The CDR3 DNA reads as TGTGCCAGCAGTTCGTACACAGGGAGCTCCTACAATGAGCAGTTCTTC.

A few counts support this clone. V and J are TRBV27 and TRBJ2-5, with D perhaps TRBD2 (6 bases). The closer fit of TRBJ2-7 to the DNA end suggests the J call may be wrong. CDR3 length equals 14 residues. The V gene's germline CDR1 is MNHEY and CDR2 SMNVEV (reference sequence). The CDR3 coding sequence is TGTGCCAGCAGTTCGAGCGGGTCCTCCTACGAGCAGTACTTC. It is translated as CASSSSGSSYEQYF.

This clone has a handful of counts. The chain links TRBV2 to TRBJ1-5; D not resolved. The germline CDR1 and CDR2 sequences are SNHLY and FYNNEI. The V end was cut by 7 bases, the J end by 0 bases, with 7 bases between. This CDR3 has 13 residues. In DNA, the CDR3 is TGTGCCAGCACGCGGAATAGCAATCAGCCCCAGCATTTT. Its translation: CASTRNSNQPQHF.

This clone has more than one count but fewer than ten. The V and J genes are TRBV20-1 and TRBJ1-1; D is undetermined. V was cut by 5 bases and J by 1 base, with 5 bases left in between. CDR3 length: 11 amino acids. CDR1 and CDR2 (germline): DFQATT, SNEGSKA (reference sequence). This CDR3 reads CSAPSNTEAFF. The CDR3 DNA reads as TGCAGTGCTCCCTCGAACACTGAAGCTTTCTTT.

This clone was observed a few times. This chain connects TRBV4-1 to TRBJ1-2; possibly TRBD1 for D (5 bases). V shed 0 bases and J shed 0 bases, with 8 bases lying between them. This CDR3 has 15 amino acids. CDR1 and CDR2 (germline): MGHRA, YSYEKL. The CDR3 is CASSQEAGTNYGYTF. The CDR3 DNA follows: TGCGCCAGCAGCCAAGAGGCAGGGACTAACTATGGCTACACCTTC.

The chain links TRBV7-9 to TRBJ2-2, with D maybe TRBD1 (6 bases). There are 15 residues in the CDR3. CDR1 is SEHNR and CDR2 is FQNEAQ in the germline V gene (reference sequence). Deletions cut 1 base from V and 1 base from J, with 7 bases between. In DNA form, the CDR3 reads TGTGCCAGCAGCTTAGGGGGACAGAACACCGGGGAGCTGTTTTTT. It is translated as CASSLGGQNTGELFF.

The chain employs TRBV7-9 and TRBJ2-5, with 7 bases matching TRBD2. CDR1 and CDR2 from the germline V gene are SEHNR and FQNEAQ (reference sequence). Trimming cost V 1 base and J 3 bases; bases outside gene matches: 5. The CDR3 sequence is 15 residues long. CDR3 sequence: CASSLVESGKETQYF. The CDR3 region has the DNA TGTGCCAGCAGCTTAGTTGAGAGCGGGAAAGAGACCCAGTACTTC.

This clone has only a few counts. The rearrangement links TRBV4-3 to TRBJ2-7; the D gene is possibly TRBD1 (6 bases). This CDR3 is built from 15 residues. Germline loops: CDR1 LGHNA, CDR2 YSLEER. The V and J ends lost 0 bases and 6 bases respectively, with 15 bases between them. In DNA form, the CDR3 reads TGCGCCAGCAGCCAAGATTCGGGCAGGGGAGCCGAGCAGTACTTC. Amino acids: CASSQDSGRGAEQYF.

The rearrangement links TRBV27 to TRBJ2-2, with a possible D match to TRBD1 (5 bases). CDR3 length: 15 amino acids. V was cut by 5 bases and J by 3 bases, with 13 bases left in between. Germline CDR1 and CDR2: MNHEY and SMNVEV (reference sequence). The CDR3 loop is CASSPDRTYTGELFF. The CDR3 nucleotides are TGTGCCAGCAGTCCCGACAGAACCTACACCGGGGAGCTGTTTTTT.

The rearrangement uses TRBV9 and TRBJ1-1, with D possibly being TRBD1 (6 bases). This CDR3 contains 17 residues. Germline CDR1 SGDLS, CDR2 YYNGEE. Trimming took 0 bases from V and 1 from J, leaving 16 bases between them. This chain's CDR3 is CASSVGPGTITNTEAFF. The DNA of the CDR3 is TGTGCCAGCAGCGTAGGACCCGGGACAATAACGAACACTGAAGCTTTCTTT.

This clone was seen a few times. The chain employs TRBV21-1 and TRBJ2-3; no DNA check was done on the table's D call, TRBD2. TRBV21-1 is shown as a pseudogene. The CDR3 covers 19 residues. CDR3 in DNA: TGTGCCAGCAGTCCGACTAGCGGGATTATCGCAATCGTCACAGATACGCAGTATTTT. Protein: CASSPTSGIIAIVTDTQYF.

This clone was detected a few times. The J gene is TRBJ2-1, the V gene TRBV9; 11 nucleotides line up with TRBD2. CDR3 size: 18 residues. V lost 4 bases to trimming and J lost 2 bases; unmatched junction nucleotides: 11. Looked up from germline, CDR1 is SGDLS and CDR2 is YYNGEE. The CDR3 DNA sequence: TGTGCCAGCAGCACACTGACCGGGACTAGCGGAGCCTACAATGAGCAGTTCTTC. Amino acids: CASSTLTGTSGAYNEQFF.

This clone has just one count. The chain carries TRBV10-3 and TRBJ2-1; a possible D gene is TRBD1 (5 bases). The CDR3 loop spans 12 amino acids. Trimming left V 4 bases short and J 7 bases short, with 8 bases between. Germline V gene lookup returns CDR1 ENHRY and CDR2 SYGVKD. CDR3 bases: TGTGCCATCAGTGCTGGGGCTAATGAGCAGTTCTTC. Translated: CAISAGANEQFF.

The gene calls are TRBV20-1 and TRBJ2-5, with unresolved D. Germline V gives CDR1 DFQATT, CDR2 SNEGSKA (reference sequence). Deletions cut 6 bases from V and 5 bases from J, with 7 bases between. The CDR3 runs to 10 residues. CDR3 DNA: TGCAGTGCGCCGAGGGAGACCCAGTACTTC. The encoded protein is CSAPRETQYF.

The gene calls are TRBV14 and TRBJ2-3; weak D call: TRBD2 (5 bases). Deletions cut 1 base from V and 0 bases from J, with 11 bases between. The CDR3 is 16 amino acids. CDR1 is SGHDN, CDR2 FVKESK, per germline. CDR3 sequence reads: CASSQAGTISTDTQYF. The CDR3 coding sequence is TGTGCCAGCAGCCAAGCGGGAACTATTAGCACAGATACGCAGTATTTT.

This clone was recorded a few times. V gene TRBV6-1 combines with J gene TRBJ1-5; D is uncertain. The V and J ends lost 1 base and 5 bases respectively, with 9 bases between them. CDR3 length: 14 amino acids. Germline CDR1 reads MNHNS; CDR2 reads SASEGT. Here the CDR3 reads CASSEVGRYQPQHF. Here the CDR3 DNA reads TGTGCCAGCAGTGAAGTGGGCAGGTATCAGCCCCAGCATTTT.

This clone was seen a handful of times. V and J are TRBV14 and TRBJ1-2; tentatively, D is TRBD1 (5 bases). Per the germline V gene, CDR1 is SGHDN and CDR2 is FVKESK. CDR3 size: 13 residues. The V gene lost 2 bases and the J gene lost 9 bases, with 13 bases spanning the gap. This chain's CDR3 is CASSQLRVESYTF. DNA of the CDR3: TGTGCCAGCAGCCAACTCAGGGTAGAGAGCTACACCTTC. Variable domain in full (rest from reference TRBV14 and TRBJ1-2): EAGVTQFPSHSVIEKGQTVTLRCDPISGHDNLYWYRRVMGKEIKFLLHFVKESKQDESGMPNNRFLAERTGGTYSTLKVQPAELEDSGVYFCASSQLRVESYTFGSGTRLTVV.

Many counts were recorded for this clone. V is TRBV30 and J is TRBJ1-5; D unclear. The CDR3 is made up of 13 amino acids. Trimming shortened V by 0 bases and J by 6 bases, and 9 bases separated the two germline ends. The germline gives CDR1 GTSNPN, CDR2 SVGIG (reference sequence). For the CDR3, the DNA is TGTGCCTGGAGTGTACAGCCGCTTCAGCCCCAGCATTTT. Its translation: CAWSVQPLQPQHF.

V and J are TRBV5-1 and TRBJ2-3; 13 bases are a match to TRBD2. Germline CDR1 is SGHRS and CDR2 is YFSETQ. The trim removed 1 base at V and 1 base at J, leaving 3 bases unmatched. The CDR3 sequence is 17 residues long. The CDR3 DNA sequence: TGCGCCAGCAGCTTGAGGACTAGCGGGAGTGGCACAGATACGCAGTATTTT. Encoded protein: CASSLRTSGSGTDTQYF.